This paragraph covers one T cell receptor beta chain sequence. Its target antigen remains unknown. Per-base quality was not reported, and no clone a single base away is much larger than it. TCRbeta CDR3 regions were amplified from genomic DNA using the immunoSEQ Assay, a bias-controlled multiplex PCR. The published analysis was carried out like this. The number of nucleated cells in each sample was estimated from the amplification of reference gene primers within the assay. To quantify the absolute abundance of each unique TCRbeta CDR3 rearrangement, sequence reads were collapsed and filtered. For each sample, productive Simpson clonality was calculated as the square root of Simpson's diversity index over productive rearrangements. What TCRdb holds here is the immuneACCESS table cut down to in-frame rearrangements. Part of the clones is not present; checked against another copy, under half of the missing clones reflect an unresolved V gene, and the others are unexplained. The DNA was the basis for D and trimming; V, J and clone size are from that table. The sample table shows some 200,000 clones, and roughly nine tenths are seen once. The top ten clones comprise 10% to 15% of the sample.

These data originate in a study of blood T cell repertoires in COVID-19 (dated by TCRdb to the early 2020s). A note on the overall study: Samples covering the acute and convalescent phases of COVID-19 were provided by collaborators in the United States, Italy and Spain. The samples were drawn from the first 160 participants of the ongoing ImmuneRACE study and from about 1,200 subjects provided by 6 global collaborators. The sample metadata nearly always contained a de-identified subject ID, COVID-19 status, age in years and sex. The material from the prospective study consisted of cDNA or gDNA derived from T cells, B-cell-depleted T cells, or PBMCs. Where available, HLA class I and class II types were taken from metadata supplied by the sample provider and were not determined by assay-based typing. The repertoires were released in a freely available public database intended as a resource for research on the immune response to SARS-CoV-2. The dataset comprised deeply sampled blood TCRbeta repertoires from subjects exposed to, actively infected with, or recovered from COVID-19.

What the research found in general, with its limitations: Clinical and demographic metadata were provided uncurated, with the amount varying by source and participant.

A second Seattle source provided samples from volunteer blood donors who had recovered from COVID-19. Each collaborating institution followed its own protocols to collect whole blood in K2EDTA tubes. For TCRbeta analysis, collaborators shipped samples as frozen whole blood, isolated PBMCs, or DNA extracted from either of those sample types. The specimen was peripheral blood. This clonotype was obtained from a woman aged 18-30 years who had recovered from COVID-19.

For the CDR3, the sequence is CASSPFIAGGEQFF. The DNA is TGTGCCAGCAGCCCATTCATAGCGGGAGGTGAGCAGTTCTTC. Recombination connected TRBV4-2 to TRBJ2-1; TRBD2 matches 10 bases in the middle. Per the germline V gene, LGHNA is the CDR1 and YNFKEQ is the CDR2. From the cysteine through the phenylalanine, the CDR3 covers 14 amino acids. Solely the CDR3 DNA is kept, with 42 bases framed from the first base. The germline V and J ends show losses of 4 bases and 9 bases respectively, and no gene match explains 6 bases of the junction.